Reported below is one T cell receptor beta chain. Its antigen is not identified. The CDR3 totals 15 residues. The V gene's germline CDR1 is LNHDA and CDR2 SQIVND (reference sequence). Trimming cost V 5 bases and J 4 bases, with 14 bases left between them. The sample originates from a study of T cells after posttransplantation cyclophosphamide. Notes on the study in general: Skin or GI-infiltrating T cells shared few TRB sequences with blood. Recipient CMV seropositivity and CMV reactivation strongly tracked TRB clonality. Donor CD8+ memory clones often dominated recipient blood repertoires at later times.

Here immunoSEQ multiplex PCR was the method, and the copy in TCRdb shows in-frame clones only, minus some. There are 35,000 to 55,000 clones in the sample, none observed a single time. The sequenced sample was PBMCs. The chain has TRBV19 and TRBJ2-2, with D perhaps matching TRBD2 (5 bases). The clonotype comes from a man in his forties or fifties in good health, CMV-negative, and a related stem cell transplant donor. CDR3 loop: CASSFEGAGTGELFF. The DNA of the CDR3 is TGTGCCAGTAGTTTCGAAGGCGCGGGCACCGGGGAGCTGTTTTTT.